This entry lists 24 T cell receptor beta chains sequenced from one sample in a study of blood T cells in healthy people across ages. A second PCR, run for roughly 7 to 11 cycles, used a sample-barcoded 5' primer plus a J-beta primer mix. TCRdb passed the 5' RACE reads through MiXCR, listing each CDR3 protein once. Here the sample spans 500,000 to 700,000 distinct CDR3 sequences, about 30% being singletons. Sequenced sample: blood. These receptors were obtained from a woman older than 75 in good health.

Ten or more counts support this clonotype. A clone one base away is much larger, so this may be a read error. This chain connects TRBV6-5 to TRBJ1-6, with D uncertain. CDR1 and CDR2 from the germline V gene are MNHEY and SVGAGI. Trimming stripped 8 bases from V and 10 bases from J, with 18 bases between. The CDR3 has 14 residues. The chain's CDR3 is CASPPFVDGSPLHF. CDR3 in DNA: TGTGCCAGCCCCCCCTTCGTCGACGGATCACCCCTCCACTTT.

The chain has TRBV20-1 and TRBJ2-7; D ambiguous. Germline V lookup: CDR1 DFQATT, CDR2 SNEGSKA (reference sequence). The CDR3 has 11 residues. V lost 3 bases and J lost 2, with 5 bases in between. The CDR3 DNA is TGCAGTGCTAGTGCGACCTACGAGCAGTACTTC. This translates into CSASATYEQYF.

This clonotype was observed a few times. The chain couples TRBV30 to TRBJ1-2; the D is unclear. From germline, CDR1 is GTSNPN and CDR2 SVGIG (reference sequence). The CDR3 contains 12 residues. V lost 3 bases and J 1 base, leaving 6 bases between the germline ends. DNA of the CDR3: TGTGCCTGGAGCATTCTTAACTATGGCTACACCTTC. Protein sequence: CAWSILNYGYTF.

Many counts were recorded for this clonotype. The V call is TRBV7-9, the J call TRBJ2-1; D perhaps matches TRBD2 (6 bases). Germline CDR1 and CDR2: SEHNR and FQNEAQ (reference sequence). V lost 5 bases to trimming and J lost 8 bases, with 19 bases between them. CDR3 length: 15 amino acids. The CDR3 sequence: CASSPSGGGIYEQFF. CDR3 sequence (DNA): TGTGCCAGCAGCCCGAGCGGCGGAGGGATCTATGAGCAGTTCTTC.

There are many counts of this clonotype. The genes are TRBV20-1 and TRBJ1-2; D remains ambiguous. Trimming stripped 0 bases from V and 8 bases from J, with 16 bases between. Germline V CDR1 and CDR2: DFQATT, SNEGSKA (reference sequence). The CDR3 is 14 residues long. CDR3 amino acids: CSARDPASFWGYTF. The CDR3 DNA sequence: TGCAGTGCTAGAGATCCAGCAAGTTTCTGGGGCTACACCTTC.

This clonotype was seen a handful of times. The J gene is TRBJ2-3, the V gene TRBV11-2; D is undetermined. Trimming removed 3 bases from V and 1 base from J, with 11 bases in between. This CDR3 has 15 residues. CDR1 SGHAT and CDR2 FQNNGV come from the germline V gene. The CDR3 nucleotides are TGTGCCAGCAGCTTTGTCGACGGGCGCACAGATACGCAGTATTTT. It translates to CASSFVDGRTDTQYF.

This clonotype was counted many times. The chain has TRBV25-1 and TRBJ1-2; D gene unclear. The CDR3 has 14 residues. The V end was cut by 3 bases, the J end by 4 bases, with 12 bases between. Germline values: CDR1 MGHDK, CDR2 SYGVNS. In DNA, the CDR3 is TGTGCCAGCAGTGAGTCAACGCGGCGCTATGGCTACACCTTC. As protein: CASSESTRRYGYTF.

This clonotype occurred many times. The V call is TRBV6-2 or TRBV6-3, the J call TRBJ2-7; D gene unclear. The CDR3 is 17 amino acids. V was cut by 0 bases and J by 2 bases, with 17 bases left in between. Germline CDR1 reads MNHEY; CDR2 reads SVGEGT. DNA for the CDR3: TGTGCCAGCAGTTACTCCCGGACGACACGCAGCGCCTACGAGCAGTACTTC. Protein sequence: CASSYSRTTRSAYEQYF.

The chain is built from TRBV12-3 or TRBV12-4 and TRBJ2-1; no clear D gene. The V and J ends lost 4 bases and 5 bases respectively, with 6 bases between them. This CDR3 has 12 amino acids. In DNA, the CDR3 is TGTGCCAGCAGTTCTGTGGACAATGAGCAGTTCTTC. Encoded protein: CASSSVDNEQFF.

This chain uses TRBV5-1 with TRBJ2-2, with D tentatively TRBD2 (5 bases). From germline, CDR1 is SGHRS and CDR2 YFSETQ. The V gene lost 4 bases and the J gene lost 1 base, with 11 bases spanning the gap. CDR3 length: 15 amino acids. Here the CDR3 DNA reads TGCGCCAGCAGCGCCACCGGGATGAACACCGGGGAGCTGTTTTTT. Encoded protein: CASSATGMNTGELFF. The full variable domain, rest sourced from reference TRBV5-1 and TRBJ2-2, is KAGVTQTPRYLIKTRGQQVTLSCSPISGHRSVSWYQQTPGQGLQFLFEYFSETQRNKGNFPGRFSGRQFSNSRSEMNVSTLELGDSALYLCASSATGMNTGELFFGEGSRLTVL.

The chain carries TRBV30 and TRBJ1-5; 8 bases line up with TRBD1. V lost 2 bases to trimming and J lost 3 bases; unmatched junction nucleotides: 21. The CDR3 spans 20 residues. Germline loops: CDR1 GTSNPN, CDR2 SVGIG (reference sequence). The CDR3 loop is CAWSPRIQGASRQSNQPQHF. The CDR3 DNA is TGTGCCTGGAGTCCCCGTATCCAGGGGGCCTCGAGGCAATCCAATCAGCCCCAGCATTTT. The entire variable domain, with the rest obtained from reference TRBV30 and TRBJ1-5, is as follows: SQTIHQWPATLVQPVGSPLSLECTVEGTSNPNLYWYRQAAGRGLQLLFYSVGIGQISSEVPQNLSASRPQDRQFILSSKKLLLSDSGFYLCAWSPRIQGASRQSNQPQHFGDGTRLSIL.

This clonotype appeared a few times. The chain couples TRBV5-1 to TRBJ1-2; 7 nucleotides match TRBD1. Germline loops: CDR1 SGHRS, CDR2 YFSETQ. The V segment lost 0 bases and the J segment 5 bases; nucleotides outside the gene matches: 7. This CDR3 comprises 15 residues. CDR3 in DNA: TGCGCCAGCAGCTTGGAACGGCCAGGGGGGTATGGCTACACCTTC. Translation gives CASSLERPGGYGYTF.

This clonotype showed up just a few times. The V call is TRBV7-9, the J call TRBJ1-1; D is undetermined. The CDR3 runs to 13 residues. The germline gives CDR1 SEHNR, CDR2 FQNEAQ (reference sequence). Trimming took off 0 bases at V and 8 bases at J, with 10 bases between the two ends. CDR3 nucleotide sequence: TGTGCCAGCAGCTTAGCTATTAGAGAAGAAGCTTTCTTT. As protein: CASSLAIREEAFF.

The sample holds many counts of this clonotype. The chain carries TRBV6-6 and TRBJ1-2; D is ambiguous. The CDR3 spans 11 residues. The V and J ends lost 8 bases and 5 bases respectively, with 9 bases between them. The germline V gene encodes CDR1 MNHNY and CDR2 SVGAGI (reference sequence). This CDR3 is CASGSGYGYTF. CDR3 coding DNA: TGTGCCAGCGGGTCGGGGTATGGCTACACCTTC.

This clonotype has a handful of counts. The chain carries TRBV25-1 and TRBJ1-1; D might be TRBD1 (6 bases). The germline V gene encodes CDR1 MGHDK and CDR2 SYGVNS. This CDR3 spans 15 amino acids. V gave up 2 bases and J gave up 5 bases, with 15 bases separating them. The CDR3 reads CASSEARGGGTEAFF. CDR3 in DNA: TGTGCCAGCAGTGAAGCTAGGGGGGGAGGGACTGAAGCTTTCTTT.

Note on this clonotype: A much larger clone lies a single base off, so this may be a read error. V and J are TRBV7-9 and TRBJ2-1; 8 nucleotides align to TRBD1. The assigned J gene may be wrong: the sequence end matches TRBJ2-7 better. In germline, CDR1 is SEHNR, CDR2 FQNEAQ (reference sequence). This CDR3 spans 16 amino acids. CDR3 sequence (DNA): TGTGCCAGCGGCGGGACAGGCCCGAGCTCCTACAATGAGCAGTACTTC. Protein: CASGGTGPSSYNEQYF.

In the case of this clonotype: This may be a read error: a much more frequent sequence differs by one nucleotide. This sequence joins TRBV4-3 and TRBJ1-2, with a tentative D call TRBD1 (5 bases). CDR1 and CDR2 (germline): LGHNA, YSLEER. The CDR3 totals 14 residues. Trimming shortened V by 0 bases and J by 4 bases, and 9 bases separated the two germline ends. CDR3 DNA sequence: TGCGCCAGCAGCCAAGACGCCGGGGGCTATGGCTACACCTTC. As protein: CASSQDAGGYGYTF.

Only a few counts were recorded for this clonotype. It may be a read error: a sequence one base away is much more abundant. This sequence joins TRBV5-1 and TRBJ2-7; TRBD1 matches at 11 bases. This CDR3 has 16 amino acids. J was trimmed by 5 bases and V by 7 bases; bases with no gene match: 14. The germline V gene has CDR1 SGHRS and CDR2 YFSETQ. The CDR3 is CASPGTGGLGGNEQYF. CDR3 DNA sequence: TGCGCCAGCCCCGGGACAGGGGGTCTCGGAGGCAACGAGCAGTACTTC.

In its sample, this clonotype was seen many times. The chain links TRBV24-1 to TRBJ2-3, with TRBD2 identical over 9 bases. The ends lost 6 bases at V and 4 bases at J; junction bases unmatched: 1. The CDR3 runs to 13 residues. From germline, CDR1 is KGHDR and CDR2 SFDVKD. The CDR3 nucleotides are TGTGCCACCAGTAGCGGGGGGTCAGATACGCAGTATTTT. Translating gives CATSSGGSDTQYF.

This rearrangement joins TRBV12-3 or TRBV12-4 to TRBJ2-2, with D possibly being TRBD2 (6 bases). This CDR3 is 17 amino acids long. The germline V and J ends were trimmed by 3 bases and 0 bases, with 14 bases remaining between them. CDR3 nucleotide sequence: TGTGCCAGCAGTTTTAGAGCGGGCCACGCGAACACCGGGGAGCTGTTTTTT. Translated, it gives CASSFRAGHANTGELFF.

This clonotype has only a few counts. The chain joins TRBV30 to TRBJ2-3; perhaps TRBD1 as D (6 bases). CDR1 and CDR2 (germline): GTSNPN, SVGIG (reference sequence). This CDR3 region has 11 residues. The V end lost 3 bases, the J end lost 9 bases, and 10 bases lay between the germline ends. The CDR3 region is CAWRTGQTQYF. The DNA of the CDR3 is TGTGCCTGGAGAACCGGACAGACGCAGTATTTT.

This clonotype has at least ten counts. The V gene is TRBV4-3, the J gene TRBJ2-1; D tentatively reads TRBD1 or TRBD2 (5 bases each). The germline gives CDR1 LGHNA, CDR2 YSLEER. This CDR3 is 18 amino acids long. The ends were cut back, 0 bases at V and 2 bases at J, with 17 bases in the middle. The DNA of the CDR3 is TGCGCCAGCAGCCAAGATCTGGGGGTAGTGGGAACCTACAATGAGCAGTTCTTC. Its protein is CASSQDLGVVGTYNEQFF.

This clonotype has a count of ten or more. A much larger clone lies one base from this, so it may be a read error. V and J are TRBV4-2 and TRBJ2-1, with D perhaps TRBD1 (6 bases). The J call may not be correct, given that the DNA end is closer to TRBJ2-7. Germline CDR1 and CDR2: LGHNA and YNFKEQ. The CDR3 contains 16 residues. In DNA, the CDR3 is TGTGCCAGCAGCCAAGATCTTGGGGGCGCCTACAATGAGCAGTACTTC. This gives the protein CASSQDLGGAYNEQYF.

This clonotype was picked up many times. This rearrangement joins TRBV27 to TRBJ1-2; 8 nucleotides line up with TRBD1. V gave up 3 bases and J gave up 8 bases; unmatched junction bases: 5. The V gene's germline CDR1 is MNHEY and CDR2 SMNVEV (reference sequence). The length of the CDR3 is 13 residues. CDR3 loop: CASSLDRAVGYTF. The DNA of the CDR3 is TGTGCCAGCAGTTTGGACAGGGCCGTAGGCTACACCTTC.